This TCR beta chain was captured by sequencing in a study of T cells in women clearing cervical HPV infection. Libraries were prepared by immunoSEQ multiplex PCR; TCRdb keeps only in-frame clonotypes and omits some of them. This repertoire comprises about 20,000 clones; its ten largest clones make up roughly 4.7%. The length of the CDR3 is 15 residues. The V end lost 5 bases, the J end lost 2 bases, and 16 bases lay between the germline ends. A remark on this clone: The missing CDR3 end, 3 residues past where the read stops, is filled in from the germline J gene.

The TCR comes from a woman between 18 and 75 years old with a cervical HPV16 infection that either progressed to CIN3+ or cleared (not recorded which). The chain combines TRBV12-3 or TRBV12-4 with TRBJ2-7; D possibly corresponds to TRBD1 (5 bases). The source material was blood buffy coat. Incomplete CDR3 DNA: TGTGCCAGCAGTCCTAGGACAAGCCTAACCTACGAG. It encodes CASSPRTSLTYE. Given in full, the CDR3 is CASSPRTSLTYEQYF.